This T cell receptor (beta chain) was observed in a study of shared T cell receptors in the human thymus (dated by TCRdb to about 2021). The study in broad terms: The study examined how self-reactive, shared T-cell receptor alpha chains are generated in the human thymus.

Concerning this clone itself: This receptor's antigen is unknown. No per-base quality is available; no much larger clone lies one base away.

Libraries were made using the immunoSEQ multiplex PCR assay. TCRdb re-hosts the immuneACCESS table, in-frame sequences only. Its copies lack some clones; in the studies checked, an unresolved V gene accounts for under half of them, and the cause for the rest is not known. The sample includes about 400,000 clones, with approximately 95% observed a single time. Roughly 0.021% of the sample comes from the top ten. The CDR3, from cysteine to phenylalanine, totals 15 residues. Only the CDR3 DNA is retained, 45 bases long and in frame from the first base. V lost 2 bases and J lost 5 bases; the stretch between them is 12 bases long. CDR1 and CDR2 are read off the germline V gene as MDHEN and SYDVKM.

The clonotype comes from a human donor. This chain is built from TRBV28 and TRBJ1-4, with the D gene call left open. The sequencing input was thymocytes. In nucleotides, the sequence is TGTGCCAGCAGTTTAAAATTTCCGGAAAATGAAAAACTGTTTTTT. The resulting protein is CASSLKFPENEKLFF.